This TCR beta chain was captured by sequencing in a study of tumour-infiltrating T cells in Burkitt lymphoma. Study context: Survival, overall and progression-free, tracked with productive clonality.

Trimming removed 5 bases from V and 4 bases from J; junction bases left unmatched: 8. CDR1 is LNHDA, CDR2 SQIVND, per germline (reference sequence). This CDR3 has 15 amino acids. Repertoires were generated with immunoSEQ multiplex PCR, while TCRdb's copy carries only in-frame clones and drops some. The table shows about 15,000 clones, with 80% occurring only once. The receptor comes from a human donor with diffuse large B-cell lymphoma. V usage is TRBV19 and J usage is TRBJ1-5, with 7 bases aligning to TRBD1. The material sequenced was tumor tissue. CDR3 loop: CASSPRDSLNQPQHF. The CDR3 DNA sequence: TGTGCCAGTAGTCCACGGGACAGCCTTAATCAGCCCCAGCATTTT. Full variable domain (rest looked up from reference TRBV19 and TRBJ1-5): DGGITQSPKYLFRKEGQNVTLSCEQNLNHDAMYWYRQDPGQGLRLIYYSQIVNDFQKGDIAEGYSVSREKKESFPLTVTSAQKNPTAFYLCASSPRDSLNQPQHFGDGTRLSIL.